A single sample gave rise to the 3 T cell receptor beta chains below, sequenced in a study of blood T cell repertoires in COVID-19. The method was immunoSEQ multiplex PCR; TCRdb's version includes in-frame clones alone and lacks a portion of them. The sample lists roughly 200,000 clones, around 80% occurring once. Sequencing was performed on peripheral blood. The receptor source for this set is a woman in her 40s with COVID-19, enrolled during active disease.

The chain carries TRBV24-1 and TRBJ2-5; D perhaps matches TRBD2 (6 bases). CDR1 and CDR2 from the germline V gene are KGHDR and SFDVKD. This CDR3 contains 13 residues. V was cut by 5 bases and J by 5 bases, with 11 bases left in between. The CDR3 coding sequence is TGTGCCACCAGTGCTCCGGCGGGGGAGACCCAGTACTTC. As protein: CATSAPAGETQYF.

The rearrangement joins TRBV6-1 to TRBJ1-1; D is ambiguous. Deletions cut 2 bases from V and 5 bases from J, with 18 bases between. The CDR3 contains 16 residues. Germline CDR1 MNHNS, CDR2 SASEGT. CDR3 coding DNA: TGTGCCAGCAGTGAACGGTCACATCGGAGCGGGACTGAAGCTTTCTTT. This gives the protein CASSERSHRSGTEAFF.

The chain links TRBV10-2 to TRBJ1-5, with D possibly matching TRBD1 (6 bases). The germline V and J ends were trimmed by 4 bases and 4 bases, with 11 bases remaining between them. Germline V CDR1 and CDR2: WSHSY, SAAADI. The CDR3 contains 14 residues. The chain's CDR3 is CASSGQVQNQPQHF. CDR3 nucleotides: TGCGCCAGCAGTGGACAGGTCCAAAATCAGCCCCAGCATTTT.